A few counts support the clone carrying this T cell receptor (beta chain). The data stem from a study of blood T cell repertoires in COVID-19. The length of the CDR3 is 15 residues. Germline V gives CDR1 SGHVS, CDR2 FQNEAQ. Trimming cost V 5 bases and J 4 bases; bases outside gene matches: 6. TCRdb keeps only in-frame clones here, not all; method: immunoSEQ multiplex PCR. The table has approximately 70,000 clones, around 81% seen once. This receptor was obtained from a woman aged 55-69 years with acute or convalescent COVID-19. The sequenced material came from peripheral blood. The rearrangement joins TRBV7-8 to TRBJ1-2, with TRBD1 identical over 11 bases. Written as DNA, the CDR3 is TGTGCCAGCAGCCCTGTCGGGACAGGGGGCTATGGCTACACCTTC. This sequence encodes CASSPVGTGGYGYTF.